The next 19 T cell receptor beta chains were all read from a single sample in a study of cytomegalovirus exposure and HLA in healthy donors. Clones were read by immunoSEQ multiplex PCR, and TCRdb kept only the in-frame ones, dropping some. The data show 250,000 to 400,000 clones, with approximately 85% seen just once and 0.9% to 1% held by the top ten. Sequenced material: PBMCs. These receptors came from a man aged 25-45 years in good health and CMV-seronegative.

This rearrangement joins TRBV7-2 to TRBJ2-2, with 7 bases fitting TRBD1. V was pared by 3 bases and J by 3 bases, with 1 base of the junction left unmatched. The CDR3 covers 14 residues. Germline V lookup: CDR1 SGHTA, CDR2 FQGNSA. The CDR3: CASSLTGHTGELFF. The CDR3 DNA sequence: TGTGCCAGCAGCTTGACAGGGCACACCGGGGAGCTGTTTTTT.

V is TRBV29-1 and J is TRBJ1-2; D uncertain. Trimming took 0 bases from V and 8 from J, leaving 13 bases between them. This CDR3 spans 13 amino acids. CDR1 is SQVTM and CDR2 is ANQGSEA in the germline V gene. The CDR3 region is CSVEDRYPNGYTF. CDR3 sequence (DNA): TGCAGCGTTGAAGACAGGTATCCCAACGGCTACACCTTC.

The chain couples TRBV4-3 to TRBJ1-5; D is undetermined. The V gene's germline CDR1 is LGHNA and CDR2 YSLEER. The CDR3 extends over 17 amino acids. Trimming left V 0 bases short and J 3 bases short, with 15 bases between. The CDR3 DNA is TGCGCCAGCAGCCAAGAAATAGGGAGGGCTACCAATCAGCCCCAGCATTTT. Translating it yields CASSQEIGRATNQPQHF.

J is TRBJ2-3 and V is TRBV4-3; 14 bases map to TRBD2. The CDR3 runs 17 residues. The V segment lost 4 bases and the J segment 2 bases; nucleotides outside the gene matches: 5. CDR1 and CDR2 from the germline V gene are LGHNA and YSLEER. The CDR3 DNA follows: TGCGCCAGCAGCCCTGGGACTAGCGGGGGCTTCACAGATACGCAGTATTTT. Translation gives CASSPGTSGGFTDTQYF.

As regards this clone: This same CDR3 is encoded by further DNA sequences in the sample. The CDR3 nucleotides are TGCGCCAGCAGCTTAACGGGAGGGAACACTGAAGCTTTCTTT. Translation: CASSLTGGNTEAFF. The chain employs TRBV5-1 and TRBJ1-1; no firm D call. This CDR3 spans 14 amino acids. Trimming cost V 2 bases and J 1 base, with 9 bases left between them. Germline V gene lookup returns CDR1 SGHRS and CDR2 YFSETQ.

The rearrangement joins TRBV6-4 to TRBJ2-1, with 11 bases identical to TRBD2. Per germline, CDR1 MRHNA and CDR2 SNTAGT. V was pared by 0 bases and J by 5 bases, with 3 bases of the junction left unmatched. The CDR3 length is 16 residues. The CDR3, as DNA: TGTGCCAGCAGTGACTCTGCTAGCGGGGGGAACAATGAGCAGTTCTTC. It translates to CASSDSASGGNNEQFF.

The chain couples TRBV7-2 to TRBJ1-5; 9 positions agree with TRBD1. The CDR3 consists of 15 residues. The trim removed 5 bases at V and 6 bases at J, leaving 8 bases unmatched. Germline values: CDR1 SGHTA, CDR2 FQGNSA. In DNA, the CDR3 is TGTGCCAGCAGCCCTCCGGGACAGGGAAGTCAGCCCCAGCATTTT. It is translated as CASSPPGQGSQPQHF.

V gene TRBV2 combines with J gene TRBJ2-5, with 7 bases matching TRBD2. CDR3 length equals 14 residues. CDR1 is SNHLY and CDR2 is FYNNEI in the germline V gene. With 6 bases clipped from V and 4 bases from J, the junction kept 8 bases outside the gene matches. CDR3 sequence reads: CASRQLASRETQYF. The CDR3 DNA reads as TGTGCCAGCAGACAACTAGCGTCCAGAGAGACCCAGTACTTC. Drawing the rest from reference TRBV2 and TRBJ2-5, the complete variable domain is EPEVTQTPSHQVTQMGQEVILRCVPISNHLYFYWYRQILGQKVEFLVSFYNNEISEKSEIFDDQFSVERPDGSNFTLKIRSTKLEDSAMYFCASRQLASRETQYFGPGTRLLVL.

V is TRBV19 and J is TRBJ1-6, with a weak D call TRBD1 (5 bases). V shed 6 bases and J shed 0 bases, with 6 bases lying between them. This CDR3 is built from 14 residues. Looked up from germline, CDR1 is LNHDA and CDR2 is SQIVND (reference sequence). CDR3 in DNA: TGTGCCAGTAGGACAGACTCCTATAATTCACCCCTCCACTTT. Translated: CASRTDSYNSPLHF.

The chain joins TRBV14 to TRBJ2-3, with D possibly matching TRBD2 (7 bases). The germline V and J ends were trimmed by 4 bases and 2 bases, with 13 bases remaining between them. Germline lookup yields CDR1 SGHDN and CDR2 FVKESK. The CDR3 runs 15 residues. CDR3 region: CASSLRGLVTDTQYF. The CDR3 DNA reads TGTGCCAGCAGCCTGCGGGGGCTCGTCACAGATACGCAGTATTTT.

V usage is TRBV9 and J usage is TRBJ2-7; D gene uncertain. Germline loops: CDR1 SGDLS, CDR2 YYNGEE. Trimming took off 4 bases at V and 5 bases at J, with 19 bases between the two ends. The CDR3 runs to 15 residues. Written as DNA, the CDR3 is TGTGCCAGCAGCCCAAGTGAGGAATCTATCAACGAGCAGTACTTC. As protein: CASSPSEESINEQYF.

The rearrangement uses TRBV5-1 and TRBJ2-5; a possible D gene is TRBD1 (7 bases). CDR3 length: 15 amino acids. Germline assignment: CDR1 SGHRS and CDR2 YFSETQ. Trimming left V 5 bases short and J 2 bases short, with 16 bases between. The CDR3 is CASRKGGAGQETQYF. In DNA form, the CDR3 reads TGCGCCAGCAGGAAAGGGGGCGCGGGGCAAGAGACCCAGTACTTC.

This clone occurred once. The chain uses TRBV16 and TRBJ1-2, with no clear D. The CDR3 has 14 residues. V shed 4 bases and J shed 8 bases, with 17 bases lying between them. Germline CDR1 is KGHSY and CDR2 is FQNENV. CDR3 sequence (DNA): TGTGCCAGCAGCCCTCGACTGGGAGGAGAAGGCTACACCTTC. Protein sequence: CASSPRLGGEGYTF.

The chain uses TRBV15 and TRBJ2-3; D is uncertain. Germline V lookup: CDR1 LNHNV, CDR2 YYDKDF (reference sequence). The CDR3 has 13 residues. V was pared by 6 bases and J by 1 base, with 8 bases between. Written as DNA, the CDR3 is TGTGCCACCAGGGGCACAGGCACAGATACGCAGTATTTT. This gives the protein CATRGTGTDTQYF.

The chain carries TRBV2 and TRBJ2-7; no clear D. V was cut by 3 bases and J by 3 bases, with 18 bases left in between. The CDR3 has 16 amino acids. CDR1 is SNHLY, CDR2 FYNNEI, per germline. The CDR3 DNA reads as TGTGCCAGCAGTGAGCGTATTATACCTCCGAGCTACGAGCAGTACTTC. Protein: CASSERIIPPSYEQYF.

The chain employs TRBV7-6 and TRBJ2-1; TRBD2 aligns across 8 bases. After removal of 3 bases from V and 2 bases from J, the junction contained 3 bases not matched to a gene. CDR1 and CDR2 from the germline V gene are SGHVS and FNYEAQ. This CDR3 has 15 amino acids. The CDR3 nucleotides are TGTGCCAGCAGCTTGGGACTAGAGCCCTACAATGAGCAGTTCTTC. The encoded protein is CASSLGLEPYNEQFF.

The chain carries TRBV6-5 and TRBJ2-7; 7 bases agree with TRBD1. CDR1 and CDR2 from the germline V gene are MNHEY and SVGAGI. V was clipped by 4 bases and J by 2 bases; unmatched bases: 8. This CDR3 has 15 residues. CDR3 coding DNA: TGTGCCAGCAGTTCATCCGGGACAGTCCCCTACGAGCAGTACTTC. Translating gives CASSSSGTVPYEQYF.

V is TRBV5-6 and J is TRBJ2-5; a possible D gene is TRBD1 (6 bases). Trimming removed 4 bases from V and 7 bases from J, with 17 bases in between. Germline V gene lookup returns CDR1 SGHDT and CDR2 YYEEEE. The CDR3 consists of 14 residues. CDR3 region: CASSLPGAPGTQYF. The DNA for the CDR3 is TGTGCCAGCAGCCTTCCAGGGGCCCCGGGGACCCAGTACTTC.

The chain employs TRBV7-6 and TRBJ2-5; the match to TRBD1 covers 7 bases. CDR1 is SGHVS and CDR2 is FNYEAQ in the germline V gene. This CDR3 spans 15 amino acids. Trimming removed 5 bases from V and 2 bases from J; junction bases left unmatched: 8. The CDR3, as DNA: TGTGCCAGCAGCCAGACGGGACAGTCACAAGAGACCCAGTACTTC. Its translation: CASSQTGQSQETQYF.